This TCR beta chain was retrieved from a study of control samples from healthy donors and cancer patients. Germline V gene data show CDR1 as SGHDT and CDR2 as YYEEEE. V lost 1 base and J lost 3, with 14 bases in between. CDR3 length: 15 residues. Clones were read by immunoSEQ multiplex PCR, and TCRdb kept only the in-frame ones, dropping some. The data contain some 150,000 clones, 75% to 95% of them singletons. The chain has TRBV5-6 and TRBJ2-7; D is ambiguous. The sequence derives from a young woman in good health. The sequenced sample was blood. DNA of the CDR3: TGTGCCAGCAGCTTGAGGTCGAGCGTAGTCTACGAGCAGTACTTC. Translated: CASSLRSSVVYEQYF. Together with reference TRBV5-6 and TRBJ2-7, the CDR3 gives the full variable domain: DAGVTQSPTHLIKTRGQQVTLRCSPKSGHDTVSWYQQALGQGPQFIFQYYEEEERQRGNFPDRFSGHQFPNYSSELNVNALLLGDSALYLCASSLRSSVVYEQYFGPGTRLTVT.